These 13 T cell receptor beta chains were sequenced from one sample in a study of T cells in Graves' hyperthyroidism and ophthalmopathy. TCR beta CDR3 sequences were amplified from RNA transcripts. HTBI primers drove first-round RT-PCR of the TCR CDR3. TCRdb re-called the multiplex PCR reads through MiXCR, storing one row per CDR3 protein. The repertoire holds more than 150,000 distinct CDR3 sequences, with over 15% as singletons. The sequencing input was blood. The receptors were sampled from a woman aged 45 to 65 with Graves' hyperthyroidism.

In its sample, this clonotype was seen many times. J is TRBJ1-5 and V is TRBV5-1; no definite D call. CDR3 length: 13 amino acids. V lost 7 bases to trimming and J lost 1 base, with 9 bases between them. Looked up from germline, CDR1 is SGHRS and CDR2 is YFSETQ. The CDR3 sequence: CASSEQSNQPQHF. The CDR3, as DNA: TGCGCCAGCTCGGAACAGAGCAATCAGCCCCAGCATTTT. Full variable domain (rest looked up from reference TRBV5-1 and TRBJ1-5): KAGVTQTPRYLIKTRGQQVTLSCSPISGHRSVSWYQQTPGQGLQFLFEYFSETQRNKGNFPGRFSGRQFSNSRSEMNVSTLELGDSALYLCASSEQSNQPQHFGDGTRLSIL.

This clonotype was seen at least ten times. The CDR3 loop reads CSARALGVDYGYTF. The CDR3 DNA sequence: TGCAGTGCTCGGGCACTAGGGGTTGACTATGGCTACACCTTC. V usage is TRBV20-1 and J usage is TRBJ1-2, with D possibly matching TRBD1 (5 bases). With 5 bases removed from V and 3 bases from J, the gap between germline ends came to 16 bases. Per the germline V gene, CDR1 is DFQATT and CDR2 is SNEGSKA (reference sequence). The CDR3 runs to 14 residues.

In its sample, this clonotype was seen many times. The chain recombines TRBV5-1 with TRBJ2-3, with D perhaps TRBD2 (7 bases). CDR1 SGHRS and CDR2 YFSETQ come from the germline V gene. This CDR3 comprises 14 residues. The V and J ends lost 3 bases and 5 bases respectively, with 13 bases between them. CDR3 sequence reads: CASSWRGGLDTQYF. CDR3 in DNA: TGCGCCAGCAGCTGGAGGGGGGGTCTAGATACGCAGTATTTT.

The J gene is TRBJ1-2, the V gene TRBV5-4, with 8 bases fitting TRBD1. Germline loops: CDR1 SGHNT, CDR2 YYREEE (reference sequence). Trimming removed 4 bases from V and 8 bases from J; junction bases left unmatched: 7. The CDR3 runs 13 residues. For the CDR3, the DNA is TGTGCCAGCAGCCCGGACAGGGTCCTAGGCTACACCTTC. This codes for CASSPDRVLGYTF.

This clonotype was seen a single time. A much larger clone lies a single base off, so this may be a read error. CDR3 DNA: TGCGCCAGCAGCTTGCCCCCTAAGGCTAGCACAGATACGCAGTATTTT. It translates to CASSLPPKASTDTQYF. The V call is TRBV5-1, the J call TRBJ2-3; D ambiguous. Germline V gene lookup returns CDR1 SGHRS and CDR2 YFSETQ. Deletions cut 1 base from V and 0 bases from J, with 12 bases between. The CDR3 has 16 residues.

Ten or more counts support this clonotype. V is TRBV29-1 and J is TRBJ2-5; D not resolved. The germline V gene has CDR1 SQVTM and CDR2 ANQGSEA. The CDR3 is 12 residues long. V gave up 7 bases and J gave up 5 bases, with 14 bases separating them. In DNA, the CDR3 is TGCAGCGCGGTATCTCTTTCGGAGACCCAGTACTTC. Amino acids: CSAVSLSETQYF.

This clonotype was seen ten or more times. This sequence joins TRBV7-2 and TRBJ2-1, with no clear D. The V and J ends lost 1 base and 8 bases respectively, with 9 bases between them. CDR1 and CDR2 (germline): SGHTA, FQGNSA. The CDR3 totals 13 residues. CDR3 amino acids: CASSLGASDEQFF. CDR3 nucleotide sequence: TGTGCCAGCAGCTTAGGAGCTTCGGATGAGCAGTTCTTC.

This clonotype has at least ten counts. The V gene is TRBV19, the J gene TRBJ1-1; tentative D call: TRBD1 (5 bases). V lost 3 bases and J lost 5, with 16 bases in between. The CDR3 consists of 15 residues. Germline assignment: CDR1 LNHDA and CDR2 SQIVND (reference sequence). CDR3 in DNA: TGTGCCAGTAGTATCACGGCAGGGTTCGCGACTGAAGCTTTCTTT. The encoded protein is CASSITAGFATEAFF.

This sequence joins TRBV7-9 and TRBJ2-5; possible D gene TRBD1, 5 bases. Trimming pared 5 bases from V and 7 bases from J, leaving 17 bases between. The CDR3 is 14 residues long. Germline V lookup: CDR1 SEHNR, CDR2 FQNEAQ (reference sequence). The CDR3 region has the DNA TGTGCCAGCAGCCCAAGTGGGGCTGGGGTGACCCAGTACTTC. It yields the protein CASSPSGAGVTQYF.

This clonotype has ten or more counts. The chain is built from TRBV7-9 and TRBJ2-1; possible D gene TRBD2, 5 bases. The V and J ends lost 6 bases and 8 bases respectively, with 14 bases between them. This CDR3 is built from 13 residues. Germline values: CDR1 SEHNR, CDR2 FQNEAQ (reference sequence). The CDR3 DNA is TGTGCCAGCAGGGACGGGATAATGCATGAGCAGTTCTTC. Its protein product is CASRDGIMHEQFF.

This clonotype appeared many times. The chain couples TRBV20-1 to TRBJ2-2; TRBD1 agrees at 7 bases. Trimming cost V 1 base and J 2 bases; bases outside gene matches: 4. The CDR3 has 15 residues. CDR1 is DFQATT, CDR2 SNEGSKA, per germline (reference sequence). The CDR3 sequence is CSARGQGLNTGELFF. CDR3 in DNA: TGCAGTGCTAGAGGACAGGGCTTAAACACCGGGGAGCTGTTTTTT.

This clonotype was recorded many times. This chain links TRBV7-6 with TRBJ1-5; tentative D call: TRBD1 (5 bases). The CDR3 has 15 residues. The germline CDR1 and CDR2 sequences are SGHVS and FNYEAQ. V was clipped by 2 bases and J by 0 bases, with 8 bases between them. Written as DNA, the CDR3 is TGTGCCAGCAGCTTAACACAGGATAGCAATCAGCCCCAGCATTTT. It codes for CASSLTQDSNQPQHF. The complete variable domain, with remaining parts taken from reference TRBV7-6 and TRBJ1-5, reads GAGVSQSPRYKVTKRGQDVALRCDPISGHVSLYWYRQALGQGPEFLTYFNYEAQQDKSGLPNDRFSAERPEGSISTLTIQRTEQRDSAMYRCASSLTQDSNQPQHFGDGTRLSIL.

V is TRBV18 and J is TRBJ2-7, with D uncertain. The CDR3 has 13 amino acids. Deletions cut 1 base from V and 2 bases from J, with 6 bases between. The V gene's germline CDR1 is KGHSH and CDR2 LQKENI. The CDR3 sequence: CASSPRDTYEQYF. CDR3 sequence (DNA): TGTGCCAGCTCACCACGAGACACCTACGAGCAGTACTTC.